These T cell receptor beta chains were read from a single sample in a study of PD-1 blockade in mismatch repair-deficient tumors. Assay used: immunoSEQ multiplex PCR; TCRdb lists only in-frame clones, some missing. This table has about 110,000 clones, about 74% appearing once. The sequencing used peripheral blood, collected approximately 14 months after starting pembrolizumab. The receptors derive from an adult with mismatch repair-deficient cancer. The CDR3 runs from the conserved cysteine through the conserved F or W.

v_gene: TRBV7-8
CDR3aa: CASSLAAGGSQETQYF

v_gene: TRBV19
CDR3aa: CASSISGVAGNTIYF

v_gene: TRBV7-6
CDR3aa: CASSLTASSYNEQFF

v_gene: TRBV6-5
CDR3aa: CASSSGLGTQYF

v_gene: TRBV5-4
CDR3aa: CASSLGLRVGTGELFF

v_gene: TRBV6-1
CDR3aa: CASSEETANEQFF

v_gene: TRBV14
CDR3aa: CASSQDRTGGRGYTF

v_gene: TRBV19
CDR3aa: CASSKQGAVTEAFF

v_gene: TRBV6-5
CDR3aa: CASSYSRDRGSYEQYF

v_gene: TRBV5-5
CDR3aa: CASSLDRRGGYTF

v_gene: TRBV5-6
CDR3aa: CASSSLSSGGSDTQYF

v_gene: TRBV5-1
CDR3aa: CASSTLAGSSYEQYF

v_gene: TRBV19
CDR3aa: CASSMGGGAGGGNEQFF

v_gene: TRBV11-3
CDR3aa: CASSLDDRDGTEAFF

v_gene: TRBV6-5
CDR3aa: CASSYLQLPYEQYF

v_gene: TRBV5-4
CDR3aa: CASSLGGTGVSGNTIYF

v_gene: TRBV5-6
CDR3aa: CASSWTGTVNEKLFF

v_gene: TRBV9
CDR3aa: CASSPRLTSGSRETQYF

v_gene: TRBV2
CDR3aa: CASSPRQSFLFSYTF

v_gene: TRBV30
CDR3aa: CAWGSRVNEQFF

v_gene: TRBV9
CDR3aa: CASSLHGAGADPPFF

v_gene: TRBV10-3
CDR3aa: CAIRPYPTGSSYNEQFF